These 25 T cell receptor beta chains share one sample of origin, sequenced in a study of Tregs in tolerant kidney transplant recipients. The data were produced by immunoSEQ multiplex PCR, yet TCRdb's version contains in-frame clones alone and is incomplete. Among about 240,000 clones, 84% were seen once, and the ten largest hold 0.5% to 0.65%. Sequenced material: CD4+ T cells from blood. The origin of the receptors is a human donor in good health.

A few counts support this clone. This chain joins TRBV6-6 and TRBJ1-1, with D tentatively TRBD1 (6 bases). Germline loops: CDR1 MNHNY, CDR2 SVGAGI (reference sequence). The V and J ends lost 7 bases and 6 bases respectively, with 12 bases between them. The CDR3 is 12 residues long. CDR3 DNA: TGTGCCAGCACCCAAGGGACACCTGAAGCTTTCTTT. Its translation: CASTQGTPEAFF.

On this clone itself: Its ends do not fully match the called genes, so a read error is possible. The gene calls are TRBV7-7 and TRBJ2-1, with no clear D. Germline CDR1 SSHAT, CDR2 FNYEAQ (reference sequence). CDR3 length: 14 amino acids. CDR3: CASSLLKGDNEQFF. The CDR3 nucleotides read TGTGCTAGCAGCTTACTAAAGGGTGACAATGAGCAGTTCTTC.

The chain combines TRBV5-6 with TRBJ1-2; D perhaps matches TRBD1 (6 bases). The CDR3 has 16 amino acids. Deletions cut 1 base from V and 5 bases from J, with 18 bases between. CDR1 and CDR2 (germline): SGHDT, YYEEEE. CDR3 in amino acids: CASSLFRTANLYGYTF. The CDR3 DNA sequence: TGTGCCAGCAGCTTGTTCCGGACAGCTAATTTATATGGCTACACCTTC.

The table lists this clone with a few counts. The chain combines TRBV6-5 with TRBJ1-2; a weak D match, TRBD1 (6 bases). Germline loops: CDR1 MNHEY, CDR2 SVGAGI. Trimming cost V 0 bases and J 7 bases, with 15 bases left between them. This CDR3 contains 15 residues. CDR3 in amino acids: CASSYSLGTGTGYTF. The CDR3 DNA reads TGTGCCAGCAGTTACTCTCTCGGTACAGGGACTGGCTACACCTTC.

The rearrangement joins TRBV6-1 to TRBJ1-6; possibly TRBD1 for D (6 bases). Trimming removed 7 bases at V and 5 bases at J, with 15 bases between. The CDR3 has 15 amino acids. CDR1 is MNHNS and CDR2 is SASEGT in the germline V gene. The DNA of the CDR3 is TGTGCCAGCATTGAGGGGGTTGGCGATAATTCACCCCTCCACTTT. It is translated as CASIEGVGDNSPLHF.

The V call is TRBV6-1, the J call TRBJ1-1; a possible D gene is TRBD1 (6 bases). The germline CDR1 and CDR2 sequences are MNHNS and SASEGT. Deletions cut 8 bases from V and 1 base from J, with 14 bases between. The CDR3 runs to 14 residues. This CDR3 is CASPAGTSNTEAFF. As DNA, the CDR3 is TGTGCCAGCCCCGCCGGGACATCGAACACTGAAGCTTTCTTT.

The sample holds one count of this clone. This chain links TRBV6-4 with TRBJ1-2; D may be TRBD1 (6 bases). Between the trimmed V and J ends, which lost 6 bases and 2 bases, there was a span of 16 bases. Germline CDR1 MRHNA, CDR2 SNTAGT. CDR3 length equals 15 residues. In DNA, the CDR3 is TGTGCCAGCAGGACCCCCAGACAGGTGAACTATGGCTACACCTTC. This translates into CASRTPRQVNYGYTF.

There are a few counts of this clone. V usage is TRBV7-9 and J usage is TRBJ2-2; TRBD2 agrees at 9 bases. Germline V gene data show CDR1 as SEHNR and CDR2 as FQNEAQ (reference sequence). V was clipped by 4 bases and J by 3 bases; unmatched bases: 6. The CDR3 sequence is 16 residues long. CDR3 nucleotides: TGTGCCAGCAGCTCCTTAGCGGGGGAGGACACCGGGGAGCTGTTTTTT. This gives the protein CASSSLAGEDTGELFF.

The CDR3 coding sequence is TGCGCCAGCAGCACCTCCCCTTTAGTCTCTGGAAACACCATATATTTT. It encodes CASSTSPLVSGNTIYF. The J gene is TRBJ1-3, the V gene TRBV5-1, with D unclear. V lost 4 bases and J 0 bases, leaving 14 bases between the germline ends. This CDR3 is built from 16 residues. Looked up from germline, CDR1 is SGHRS and CDR2 is YFSETQ.

The CDR3 reads CASKPPQRETQYF. The CDR3 bases are TGTGCCAGCAAACCCCCCCAGAGGGAGACCCAGTACTTC. This sequence joins TRBV6-6 and TRBJ2-5; D is uncertain. The CDR3 totals 13 residues. Germline V lookup: CDR1 MNHNY, CDR2 SVGAGI (reference sequence). The ends were cut back, 7 bases at V and 5 bases at J, with 14 bases in the middle.

The chain recombines TRBV10-1 with TRBJ1-5, with TRBD1 as a possible D gene (5 bases). CDR1 and CDR2 from the germline V gene are WNHNN and SYGVQD (reference sequence). The V end was cut by 5 bases, the J end by 7 bases, with 9 bases between. The CDR3 loop spans 12 amino acids. CDR3 bases: TGCGCCAGCAGTACAGGTACCCAGCCCCAGCATTTT. The encoded protein is CASSTGTQPQHF.

This chain joins TRBV19 and TRBJ2-7; D is perhaps TRBD1 (6 bases). Per germline, CDR1 LNHDA and CDR2 SQIVND (reference sequence). V was pared by 10 bases and J by 1 base, with 17 bases between. The CDR3 loop spans 14 amino acids. In DNA, the CDR3 is TGTGCCACCTCAGCCCGGACAGCATCCTACGAGCAGTACTTC. Residues: CATSARTASYEQYF.

The chain is built from TRBV2 and TRBJ2-1; 12 bases are shared with TRBD2. The germline CDR1 and CDR2 sequences are SNHLY and FYNNEI. CDR3 length: 19 amino acids. Trimming removed 2 bases from V and 0 bases from J; junction bases left unmatched: 8. CDR3 region: CASSEKGLAGLSSYNEQFF. CDR3 DNA sequence: TGTGCCAGCAGTGAAAAGGGACTAGCGGGTTTGAGCTCCTACAATGAGCAGTTCTTC.

The chain carries TRBV15 and TRBJ2-5, with D tentatively TRBD2 (5 bases). This CDR3 has 16 residues. V gave up 4 bases and J gave up 5 bases, with 20 bases separating them. Germline CDR1 reads LNHNV; CDR2 reads YYDKDF (reference sequence). DNA for the CDR3: TGTGCCACCAGCACCGGGGTAGGGTTTGGGTCGGAGACCCAGTACTTC. Its translation: CATSTGVGFGSETQYF.

The chain couples TRBV10-3 to TRBJ2-5; 8 nucleotides agree with TRBD1. With V trimmed by 0 bases and J by 0 bases, 6 bases remained unmatched. The CDR3 length is 17 residues. Germline-derived CDR1 and CDR2 are ENHRY and SYGVKD. CDR3 sequence (DNA): TGTGCCATCAGTGAGTCTCGGCAGGGGGCCTACCAAGAGACCCAGTACTTC. Translation gives CAISESRQGAYQETQYF.

The V call is TRBV30, the J call TRBJ1-1; D may be TRBD1 (6 bases). The CDR3 contains 18 residues. The germline V gene has CDR1 GTSNPN and CDR2 SVGIG (reference sequence). V lost 2 bases to trimming and J lost 1 base, with 23 bases between them. In DNA form, the CDR3 reads TGTGCCTGGAGTTTTCCGGTTTGGGGGCAGGGCAGGAACACTGAAGCTTTCTTT. This encodes CAWSFPVWGQGRNTEAFF. Filled out from reference TRBV30 and TRBJ1-1, the complete variable domain reads SQTIHQWPATLVQPVGSPLSLECTVEGTSNPNLYWYRQAAGRGLQLLFYSVGIGQISSEVPQNLSASRPQDRQFILSSKKLLLSDSGFYLCAWSFPVWGQGRNTEAFFGQGTRLTVV.

The chain uses TRBV7-9 and TRBJ2-7; 12 bases fit TRBD2. V gave up 6 bases and J gave up 2 bases; unmatched junction bases: 14. Germline V gives CDR1 SEHNR, CDR2 FQNEAQ (reference sequence). The CDR3 spans 18 residues. CDR3 sequence: CASRIPTLRLAGAYEQYF. The DNA for the CDR3 is TGTGCCAGCAGAATCCCCACCCTGAGACTAGCGGGAGCCTACGAGCAGTACTTC.

J is TRBJ1-1 and V is TRBV28; D remains unclear. The germline V gene has CDR1 MDHEN and CDR2 SYDVKM. Trimming took off 6 bases at V and 2 bases at J, with 19 bases between the two ends. This CDR3 comprises 16 residues. CDR3 in amino acids: CASRWVTTFSNTEAFF. In nucleotides, the CDR3 is TGTGCCAGCAGGTGGGTTACGACATTCTCCAACACTGAAGCTTTCTTT.

The CDR3 spells CASSSRSRDTNYGYTF. CDR3 DNA sequence: TGTGCCAGCAGCTCCCGATCACGGGACACCAACTATGGCTACACCTTC. The V gene is TRBV11-2, the J gene TRBJ1-2, with D possibly matching TRBD1 (6 bases). CDR1 SGHAT and CDR2 FQNNGV come from the germline V gene. With 4 bases removed from V and 2 bases from J, the gap between germline ends came to 17 bases. The CDR3 covers 16 residues.

CDR3 residues: CASSSGDRGTEAFF. CDR3 nucleotide sequence: TGTGCCAGCAGCTCTGGGGACAGGGGTACTGAAGCTTTCTTT. The genes are TRBV9 and TRBJ1-1, with 10 bases aligning to TRBD1. The CDR3 spans 14 residues. Germline V CDR1 and CDR2: SGDLS, YYNGEE. V shed 4 bases, J shed 5 bases, and the junction held 5 bases outside the gene matches.

The chain is built from TRBV5-1 and TRBJ2-1; 11 bases fit TRBD2. CDR1 and CDR2 (germline): SGHRS, YFSETQ. The V segment lost 0 bases and the J segment 4 bases; nucleotides outside the gene matches: 6. The CDR3 has 17 amino acids. The CDR3 DNA sequence: TGCGCCAGCAGCTTGGTTCCGGGGACTAGCGGTTACAATGAGCAGTTCTTC. Its protein product is CASSLVPGTSGYNEQFF. The full variable domain, rest sourced from reference TRBV5-1 and TRBJ2-1, is KAGVTQTPRYLIKTRGQQVTLSCSPISGHRSVSWYQQTPGQGLQFLFEYFSETQRNKGNFPGRFSGRQFSNSRSEMNVSTLELGDSALYLCASSLVPGTSGYNEQFFGPGTRLTVL.

This clone was found once. This chain joins TRBV5-1 and TRBJ1-2; 8 bases line up with TRBD1. The CDR3 totals 13 residues. V shed 4 bases and J 5 bases; nucleotides not matched to a gene: 4. CDR1 and CDR2 from the germline V gene are SGHRS and YFSETQ. The CDR3 is CASSQGANYGYTF. The CDR3 bases are TGCGCCAGCAGCCAGGGGGCAAATTATGGCTACACCTTC. Drawing the rest from reference TRBV5-1 and TRBJ1-2, the complete variable domain is KAGVTQTPRYLIKTRGQQVTLSCSPISGHRSVSWYQQTPGQGLQFLFEYFSETQRNKGNFPGRFSGRQFSNSRSEMNVSTLELGDSALYLCASSQGANYGYTFGSGTRLTVV.

There are a few counts of this clone. The chain has TRBV9 and TRBJ2-7, with D tentatively TRBD2 (5 bases). V dropped 4 bases and J dropped 7 bases, with 15 bases sitting between them. The CDR3 loop spans 13 amino acids. CDR1 SGDLS and CDR2 YYNGEE come from the germline V gene. CDR3 sequence reads: CASSPLSPGEQYF. The CDR3 nucleotides read TGTGCCAGCAGCCCACTTTCGCCGGGGGAGCAGTACTTC.

The chain employs TRBV10-3 and TRBJ1-1, with a tentative D call TRBD1 (6 bases). Looked up from germline, CDR1 is ENHRY and CDR2 is SYGVKD. The V and J ends lost 4 bases and 2 bases respectively, with 23 bases between them. The CDR3 is 18 amino acids. The CDR3 DNA reads TGTGCCATCAGTGCTCCCCCAGGGGACGCGCCTTCAAACACTGAAGCTTTCTTT. This gives the protein CAISAPPGDAPSNTEAFF.

V and J are TRBV11-3 and TRBJ1-2; D not certain. This CDR3 contains 13 residues. In germline, CDR1 is SGHNT, CDR2 YENEEA. V lost 0 bases, J lost 2 bases, and 4 bases lay in between. The CDR3 DNA is TGTGCCAGCAGCTTAGAGGGGAACTATGGCTACACCTTC. Protein: CASSLEGNYGYTF. Supplemented by reference TRBV11-3 and TRBJ1-2, the full variable domain reads EAGVVQSPRYKIIEKKQPVAFWCNPISGHNTLYWYLQNLGQGPELLIRYENEEAVDDSQLPKDRFSAERLKGVDSTLKIQPAELGDSAVYLCASSLEGNYGYTFGSGTRLTVV.